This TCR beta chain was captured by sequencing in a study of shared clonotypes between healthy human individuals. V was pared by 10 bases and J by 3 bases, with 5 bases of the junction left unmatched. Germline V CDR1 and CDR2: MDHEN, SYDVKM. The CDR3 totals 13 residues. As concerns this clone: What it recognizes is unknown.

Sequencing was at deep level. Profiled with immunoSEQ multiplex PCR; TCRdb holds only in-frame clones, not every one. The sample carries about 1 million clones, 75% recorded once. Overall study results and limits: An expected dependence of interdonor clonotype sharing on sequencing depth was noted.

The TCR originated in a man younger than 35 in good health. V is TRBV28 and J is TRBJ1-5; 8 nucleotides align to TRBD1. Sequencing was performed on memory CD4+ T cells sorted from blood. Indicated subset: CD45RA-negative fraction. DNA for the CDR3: TGTGCCAACAGACAGGGGATCAATCAGCCCCAGCATTTT. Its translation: CANRQGINQPQHF. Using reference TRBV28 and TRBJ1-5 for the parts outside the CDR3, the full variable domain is DVKVTQSSRYLVKRTGEKVFLECVQDMDHENMFWYRQDPGLGLRLIYFSYDVKMKEKGDIPEGYSVSREKKERFSLILESASTNQTSMYLCANRQGINQPQHFGDGTRLSIL.